These 20 T cell receptor beta chains originate from one sample sequenced in a study of blood T cell repertoires in COVID-19. The repertoire was sequenced with immunoSEQ multiplex PCR; TCRdb's copy has only in-frame clones and lacks some. The sample shows 70,000 or so clones, about 69% of them seen only once. The material sequenced was peripheral blood. These receptors were obtained from a man in his 70s with acute or convalescent COVID-19.

By frequency in the sample, this clone is medium-sized. This chain joins TRBV27 and TRBJ1-1; D uncertain. Deletions cut 2 bases from V and 2 bases from J, with 3 bases between. Germline V gene lookup returns CDR1 MNHEY and CDR2 SMNVEV (reference sequence). This CDR3 is built from 12 residues. In DNA form, the CDR3 reads TGTGCCAGCAGTTTAAGCAACACTGAAGCTTTCTTT. Translated: CASSLSNTEAFF.

The count of this clone is one. This chain connects TRBV7-9 to TRBJ1-5, with 9 bases aligning to TRBD1. The J segment lost 5 bases and the V segment lost 5 bases, leaving 4 bases of the junction unmatched. Germline assignment: CDR1 SEHNR and CDR2 FQNEAQ (reference sequence). The CDR3 extends over 14 amino acids. The CDR3 nucleotides read TGTGCCAGCAGCGATGGACAGGGGTATCAGCCCCAGCATTTT. Translation: CASSDGQGYQPQHF. The full variable domain, with the rest looked up from reference TRBV7-9 and TRBJ1-5, is DTGVSQNPRHKITKRGQNVTFRCDPISEHNRLYWYRQTLGQGPEFLTYFQNEAQLEKSRLLSDRFSAERPKGSFSTLEIQRTEQGDSAMYLCASSDGQGYQPQHFGDGTRLSIL.

This chain links TRBV3-1 (or the pseudogene TRBV3-2) with TRBJ1-3; D is unclear. V was clipped by 5 bases and J by 0 bases, with 14 bases between them. The CDR3 totals 16 residues. Germline V gene data show CDR1 as LGHDT and CDR2 as YNNKEL (reference sequence). The CDR3: CASSARDRHSGNTIYF. CDR3 in DNA: TGTGCCAGCAGCGCCCGGGATCGACACTCTGGAAACACCATATATTTT.

J is TRBJ2-7 and V is TRBV3-1 (or the pseudogene TRBV3-2), with TRBD1 identical over 8 bases. The germline V gene has CDR1 LGHDT and CDR2 YNNKEL (reference sequence). With V trimmed by 2 bases and J by 3 bases, 9 bases remained unmatched. The CDR3 contains 16 residues. CDR3 region: CASSQLGQGRHYEQYF. In nucleotides, the CDR3 is TGTGCCAGCAGCCAACTCGGACAGGGCCGCCACTACGAGCAGTACTTC.

The rearrangement uses TRBV18 and TRBJ2-1; D tentatively fits TRBD1 or TRBD2 (5 bases each). This CDR3 is built from 14 residues. The V gene lost 7 bases and the J gene lost 6 bases, with 16 bases spanning the gap. Germline CDR1 is KGHSH and CDR2 is LQKENI. CDR3 loop: CASLPGQGVNEQFF. Written as DNA, the CDR3 is TGTGCCAGCTTACCGGGGCAGGGCGTCAATGAGCAGTTCTTC.

Only one count was recorded for this clone. V is TRBV12-3 or TRBV12-4 and J is TRBJ2-7; maybe TRBD2 (5 bases). The CDR3 contains 13 residues. Deletions cut 5 bases from V and 6 bases from J, with 14 bases between. As DNA, the CDR3 is TGTGCCAGCAGTCTTAGCGAATTAAGCGAGCAGTACTTC. Translated, it gives CASSLSELSEQYF.

V usage is TRBV6-2 or TRBV6-3 and J usage is TRBJ1-2; a possible D gene is TRBD1 (5 bases). The V end was cut by 3 bases, the J end by 7 bases, with 15 bases between. CDR1 is MNHEY and CDR2 is SVGEGT in the germline V gene. CDR3 length: 14 amino acids. The CDR3 DNA reads TGTGCCAGCAGTTATCGGGCAGGGACTGGTGGCTACACCTTC. It codes for CASSYRAGTGGYTF.

This clone showed up just a few times. The rearrangement joins TRBV4-1 to TRBJ2-7; 8 nucleotides agree with TRBD1. V lost 2 bases and J lost 3; bases outside the gene matches: 3. CDR3 size: 14 residues. Germline V CDR1 and CDR2: MGHRA, YSYEKL. The CDR3 nucleotides read TGCGCCAGCAGCCAACCCGGACAGGGCTACGAGCAGTACTTC. It codes for CASSQPGQGYEQYF.

This clone turned up a few times. CDR3 loop: CASSPTGIRETQYF. The CDR3 DNA reads as TGCGCCAGCAGCCCTACAGGGATAAGAGAAACCCAGTACTTC. The chain combines TRBV5-1 with TRBJ2-5, with D perhaps TRBD1 (6 bases). The CDR3 extends over 14 amino acids. CDR1 is SGHRS and CDR2 is YFSETQ in the germline V gene. The V and J ends lost 4 bases and 8 bases respectively, with 18 bases between them.

The rearrangement uses TRBV5-4 and TRBJ2-7; perhaps TRBD2 as D (6 bases). Germline-derived CDR1 and CDR2 are SGHNT and YYREEE (reference sequence). Between the trimmed V and J ends, which lost 4 bases and 2 bases, there was a span of 16 bases. The CDR3 runs 15 residues. In nucleotides, the CDR3 is TGTGCCAGCAGCCGGGACCGACTAGAAGCCTACGAGCAGTACTTC. Protein product: CASSRDRLEAYEQYF.

The chain links TRBV10-2 to TRBJ1-1, with TRBD1 as a possible D gene (5 bases). The germline V gene has CDR1 WSHSY and CDR2 SAAADI. Trimming shortened V by 2 bases and J by 6 bases, and 16 bases separated the two germline ends. CDR3 length: 15 amino acids. The CDR3 nucleotides are TGCGCCAGCAGTGAGGTCGGAGGGGTTGACTCTGAAGCTTTCTTT. This encodes CASSEVGGVDSEAFF.

The rearrangement joins TRBV19 to TRBJ1-5; no definite D call. Trimming pared 5 bases from V and 5 bases from J, leaving 7 bases between. Germline values: CDR1 LNHDA, CDR2 SQIVND (reference sequence). This CDR3 comprises 12 residues. CDR3 DNA sequence: TGTGCCAGTAGTGAGAGCCATCAGCCCCAGCATTTT. The encoded protein is CASSESHQPQHF.

The CDR3 protein is CASSQEEMTTGNTIYF. The CDR3 DNA reads as TGTGCCAGCAGCCAAGAGGAGATGACTACTGGAAACACCATATATTTT. The chain uses TRBV4-2 and TRBJ1-3; D gene ambiguous. Trimming left V 0 bases short and J 2 bases short, with 11 bases between. Germline V gene data show CDR1 as LGHNA and CDR2 as YNFKEQ. CDR3 length: 16 residues.

This chain uses TRBV6-5 with TRBJ2-7, with 7 bases fitting TRBD1. This CDR3 comprises 15 residues. The V gene's germline CDR1 is MNHEY and CDR2 SVGAGI. Losses at the gene ends were 6 bases for V and 0 bases for J; bases not matched to a gene: 8. In DNA form, the CDR3 reads TGTGCCAGCAGCAAAGGGACAGTCAGCTCCTACGAGCAGTACTTC. Residues: CASSKGTVSSYEQYF.

This clone showed up just once. V is TRBV5-8 and J is TRBJ1-5; maybe TRBD1 (6 bases). Per the germline V gene, CDR1 is SGHTS and CDR2 is YDEGEE. The ends were cut back, 0 bases at V and 3 bases at J, with 10 bases in the middle. This CDR3 is built from 15 residues. The CDR3 here is CASSLGGGVNQPQHF. DNA of the CDR3: TGTGCCAGCAGCTTGGGGGGGGGCGTCAATCAGCCCCAGCATTTT.

J is TRBJ1-2 and V is TRBV3-1 (or the pseudogene TRBV3-2), with 7 nucleotides matching TRBD1. From germline, CDR1 is LGHDT and CDR2 YNNKEL (reference sequence). Germline trimming cut 4 bases from V and 3 bases from J; bases unmatched to any gene: 5. The CDR3 covers 14 residues. The DNA of the CDR3 is TGTGCCAGCAGCCCAGGGGGAGTTTACTATGGCTACACCTTC. Translating it yields CASSPGGVYYGYTF.

The V and J genes are TRBV27 and TRBJ2-5; D remains ambiguous. Per germline, CDR1 MNHEY and CDR2 SMNVEV (reference sequence). With 5 bases removed from V and 1 base from J, the gap between germline ends came to 8 bases. The CDR3 is 13 residues long. The CDR3 here is CASSPLPQETQYF. The CDR3, as DNA: TGTGCCAGCAGTCCCCTCCCCCAAGAGACCCAGTACTTC.

This clone was recorded once. The rearrangement links TRBV19 to TRBJ1-5; the D is unclear. The V end lost 1 base, the J end lost 0 bases, and 7 bases lay between the germline ends. Germline lookup yields CDR1 LNHDA and CDR2 SQIVND (reference sequence). This CDR3 comprises 15 residues. This chain's CDR3 is CASSIGQDSNQPQHF. CDR3 sequence (DNA): TGTGCCAGTAGTATAGGGCAGGATAGCAATCAGCCCCAGCATTTT.

This clone was seen only a few times. The chain has TRBV12-5 and TRBJ2-3; D is perhaps TRBD1 (6 bases). This CDR3 has 14 amino acids. The V and J ends lost 1 base and 6 bases respectively, with 11 bases between them. The germline CDR1 and CDR2 sequences are LGHNT and FRNRAP. The CDR3 nucleotides read TGTGCTAGTGGTTTGGGACAGGTCAGGGATACGCAGTATTTT. As protein: CASGLGQVRDTQYF.

The V gene is TRBV28, the J gene TRBJ1-5, with TRBD1 as a possible D gene (6 bases). Germline CDR1 reads MDHEN; CDR2 reads SYDVKM. V shed 4 bases and J shed 2 bases, with 15 bases lying between them. There are 16 residues in the CDR3. The CDR3 is CASSYSGGVGNQPQHF. The CDR3 DNA is TGTGCCAGCAGTTATAGTGGGGGCGTCGGCAATCAGCCCCAGCATTTT.